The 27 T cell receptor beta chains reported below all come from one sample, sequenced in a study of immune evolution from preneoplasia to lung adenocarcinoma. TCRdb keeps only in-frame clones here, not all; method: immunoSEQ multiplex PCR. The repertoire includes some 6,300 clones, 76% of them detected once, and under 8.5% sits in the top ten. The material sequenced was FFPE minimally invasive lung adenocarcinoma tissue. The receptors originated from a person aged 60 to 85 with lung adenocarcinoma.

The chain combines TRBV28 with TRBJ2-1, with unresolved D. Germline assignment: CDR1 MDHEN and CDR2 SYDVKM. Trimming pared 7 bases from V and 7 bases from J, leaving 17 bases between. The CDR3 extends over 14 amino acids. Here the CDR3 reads CASTAAPAYNEQFF. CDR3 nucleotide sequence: TGTGCCAGCACGGCCGCCCCGGCATATAATGAGCAGTTCTTC.

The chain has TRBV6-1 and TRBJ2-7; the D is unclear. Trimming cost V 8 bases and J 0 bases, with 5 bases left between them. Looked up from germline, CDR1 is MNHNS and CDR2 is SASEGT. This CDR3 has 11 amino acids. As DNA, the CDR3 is TGTGCCAGCGGGTTCTCCTACGAGCAGTACTTC. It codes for CASGFSYEQYF.

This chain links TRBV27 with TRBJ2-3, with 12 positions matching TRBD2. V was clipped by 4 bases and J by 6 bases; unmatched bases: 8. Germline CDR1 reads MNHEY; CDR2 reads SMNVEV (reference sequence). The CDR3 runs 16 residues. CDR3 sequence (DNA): TGTGCCAGCAGTTCCGGACTAGCGGGGCCCGTGGATACGCAGTATTTT. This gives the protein CASSSGLAGPVDTQYF.

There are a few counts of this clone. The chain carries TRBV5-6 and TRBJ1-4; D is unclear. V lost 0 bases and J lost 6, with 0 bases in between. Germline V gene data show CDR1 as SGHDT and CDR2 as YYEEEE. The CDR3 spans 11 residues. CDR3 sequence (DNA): TGTGCCAGCAGCTTGGATGAAAAACTGTTTTTT. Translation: CASSLDEKLFF.

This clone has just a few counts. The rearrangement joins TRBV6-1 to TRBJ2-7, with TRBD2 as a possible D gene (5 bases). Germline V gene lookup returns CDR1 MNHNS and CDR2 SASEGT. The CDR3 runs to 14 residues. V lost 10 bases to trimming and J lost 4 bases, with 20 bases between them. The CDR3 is CAMDPGEPPYEQYF. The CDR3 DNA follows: TGTGCCATGGACCCCGGGGAACCCCCTTACGAGCAGTACTTC.

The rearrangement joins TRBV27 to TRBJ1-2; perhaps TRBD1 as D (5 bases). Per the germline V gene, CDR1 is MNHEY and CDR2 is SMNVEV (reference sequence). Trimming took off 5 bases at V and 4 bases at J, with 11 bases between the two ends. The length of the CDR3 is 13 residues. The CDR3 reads CASSETGFYGYTF. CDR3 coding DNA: TGTGCCAGCAGTGAAACAGGATTCTATGGCTACACCTTC.

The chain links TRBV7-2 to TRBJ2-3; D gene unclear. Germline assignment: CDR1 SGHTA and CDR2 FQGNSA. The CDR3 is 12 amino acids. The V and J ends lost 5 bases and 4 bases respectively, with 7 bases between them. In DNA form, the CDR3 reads TGTGCCAGCAGCACGGTTGCAGATACGCAGTATTTT. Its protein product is CASSTVADTQYF. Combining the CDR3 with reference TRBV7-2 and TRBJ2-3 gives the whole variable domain GAGVSQSPSNKVTEKGKDVELRCDPISGHTALYWYRQSLGQGLEFLIYFQGNSAPDKSGLPSDRFSAERTGGSVSTLTIQRTQQEDSAVYLCASSTVADTQYFGPGTRLTVL.

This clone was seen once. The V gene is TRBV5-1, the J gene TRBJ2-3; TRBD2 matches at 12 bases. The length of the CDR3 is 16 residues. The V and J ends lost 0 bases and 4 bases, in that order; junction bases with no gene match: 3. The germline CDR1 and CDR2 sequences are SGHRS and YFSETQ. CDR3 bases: TGCGCCAGCAGCTTGGAAGGACTAGCGGGACCAGATACGCAGTATTTT. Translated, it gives CASSLEGLAGPDTQYF.

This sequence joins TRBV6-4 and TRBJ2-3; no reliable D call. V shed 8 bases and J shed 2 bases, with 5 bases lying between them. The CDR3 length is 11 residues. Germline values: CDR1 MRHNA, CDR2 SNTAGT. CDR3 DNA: TGTGCCAGCCCTCCCACAGATACGCAGTATTTT. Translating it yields CASPPTDTQYF.

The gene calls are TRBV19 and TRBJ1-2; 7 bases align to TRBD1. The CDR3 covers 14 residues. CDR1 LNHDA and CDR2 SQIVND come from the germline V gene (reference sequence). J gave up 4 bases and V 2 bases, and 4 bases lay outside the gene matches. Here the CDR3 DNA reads TGTGCCAGTAGTATAACGGGACAGATCTATGGCTACACCTTC. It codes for CASSITGQIYGYTF.

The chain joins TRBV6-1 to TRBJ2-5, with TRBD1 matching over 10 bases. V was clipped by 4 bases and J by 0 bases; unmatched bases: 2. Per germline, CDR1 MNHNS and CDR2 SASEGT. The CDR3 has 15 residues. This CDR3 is CASSGGQGYQETQYF. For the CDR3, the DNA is TGTGCCAGCAGTGGGGGACAGGGGTACCAAGAGACCCAGTACTTC.

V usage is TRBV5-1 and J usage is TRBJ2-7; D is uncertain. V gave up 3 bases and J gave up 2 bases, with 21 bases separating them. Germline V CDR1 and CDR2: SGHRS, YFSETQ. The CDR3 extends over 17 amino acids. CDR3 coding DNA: TGCGCCAGCAGCTCCGCCTCCCTGTCGACCTATACCTACGAGCAGTACTTC. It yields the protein CASSSASLSTYTYEQYF.

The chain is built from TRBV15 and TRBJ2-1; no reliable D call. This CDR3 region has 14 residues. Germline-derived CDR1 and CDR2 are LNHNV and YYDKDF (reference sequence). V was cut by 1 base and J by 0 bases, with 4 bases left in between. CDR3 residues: CATSRVGSYNEQFF. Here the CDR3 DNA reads TGTGCCACCAGCAGAGTAGGCTCCTACAATGAGCAGTTCTTC. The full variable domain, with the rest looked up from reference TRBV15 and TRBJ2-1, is DAMVIQNPRYQVTQFGKPVTLSCSQTLNHNVMYWYQQKSSQAPKLLFHYYDKDFNNEADTPDNFQSRRPNTSFCFLDIRSPGLGDTAMYLCATSRVGSYNEQFFGPGTRLTVL.

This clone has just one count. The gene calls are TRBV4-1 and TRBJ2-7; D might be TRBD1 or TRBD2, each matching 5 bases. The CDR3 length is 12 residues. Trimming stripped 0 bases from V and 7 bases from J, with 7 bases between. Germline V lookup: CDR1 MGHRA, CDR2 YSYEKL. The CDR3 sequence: CASSQDWGEQYF. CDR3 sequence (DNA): TGCGCCAGCAGCCAAGATTGGGGGGAGCAGTACTTC.

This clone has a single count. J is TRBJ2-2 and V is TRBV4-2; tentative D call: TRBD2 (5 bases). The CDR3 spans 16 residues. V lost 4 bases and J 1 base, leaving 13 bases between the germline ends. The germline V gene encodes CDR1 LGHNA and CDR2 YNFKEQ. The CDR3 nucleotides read TGTGCCAGCAGCCCCGGACGGGGAAGGAACACCGGGGAGCTGTTTTTT. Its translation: CASSPGRGRNTGELFF.

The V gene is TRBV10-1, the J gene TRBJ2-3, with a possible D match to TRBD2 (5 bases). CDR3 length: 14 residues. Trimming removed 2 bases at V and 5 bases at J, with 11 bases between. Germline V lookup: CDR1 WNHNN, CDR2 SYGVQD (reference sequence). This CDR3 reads CASSEIGRGDTQYF. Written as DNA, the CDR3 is TGCGCCAGCAGTGAGATCGGTCGGGGAGATACGCAGTATTTT.

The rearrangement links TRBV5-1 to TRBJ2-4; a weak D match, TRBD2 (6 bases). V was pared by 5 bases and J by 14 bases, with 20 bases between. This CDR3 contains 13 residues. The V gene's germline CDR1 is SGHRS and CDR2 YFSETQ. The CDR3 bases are TGCGCCAGCAGAGGTTCGGGGGTTGAGGTTAAGTACTTC. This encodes CASRGSGVEVKYF.

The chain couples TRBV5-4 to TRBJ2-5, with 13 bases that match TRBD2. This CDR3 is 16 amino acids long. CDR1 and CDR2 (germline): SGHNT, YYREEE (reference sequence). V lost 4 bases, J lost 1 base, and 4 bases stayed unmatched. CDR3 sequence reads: CASSLRLAGGQETQYF. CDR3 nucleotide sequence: TGTGCCAGCAGCCTAAGACTAGCGGGGGGCCAAGAGACCCAGTACTTC.

CDR3 sequence: CASSAVPGNTEAFF. Here the CDR3 DNA reads TGTGCCAGCAGCGCGGTCCCGGGCAACACTGAAGCTTTCTTT. The chain carries TRBV5-6 and TRBJ1-1; D is unclear. The CDR3 sequence is 14 residues long. Germline CDR1 is SGHDT and CDR2 is YYEEEE. Deletions cut 4 bases from V and 2 bases from J, with 12 bases between.

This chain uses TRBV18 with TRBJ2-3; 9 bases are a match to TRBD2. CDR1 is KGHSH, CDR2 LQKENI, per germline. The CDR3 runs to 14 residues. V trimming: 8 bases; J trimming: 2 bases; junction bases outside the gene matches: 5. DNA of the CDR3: TGTGCCAGCCATCTAGCGGGACCCACAGATACGCAGTATTTT. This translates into CASHLAGPTDTQYF. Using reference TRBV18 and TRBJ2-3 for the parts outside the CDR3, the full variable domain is NAGVMQNPRHLVRRRGQEARLRCSPMKGHSHVYWYRQLPEEGLKFMVYLQKENIIDESGMPKERFSAEFPKEGPSILRIQQVVRGDSAAYFCASHLAGPTDTQYFGPGTRLTVL.

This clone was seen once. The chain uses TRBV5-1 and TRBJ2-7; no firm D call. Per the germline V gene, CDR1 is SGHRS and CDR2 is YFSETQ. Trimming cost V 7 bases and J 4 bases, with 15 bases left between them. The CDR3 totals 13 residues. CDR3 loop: CASRMGWGYEQYF. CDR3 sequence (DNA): TGCGCCAGCCGAATGGGGTGGGGTTACGAGCAGTACTTC.

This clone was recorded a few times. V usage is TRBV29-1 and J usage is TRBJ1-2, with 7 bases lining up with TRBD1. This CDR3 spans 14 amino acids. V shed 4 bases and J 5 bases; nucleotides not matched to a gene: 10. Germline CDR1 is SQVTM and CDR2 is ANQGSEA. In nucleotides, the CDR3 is TGCAGCGTTGCCGCCGGGACAGCACAATATGGCTACACCTTC. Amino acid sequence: CSVAAGTAQYGYTF.

The chain's CDR3 is CASSLGTSEYNEQFF. The CDR3 DNA reads as TGTGCCAGCAGCTTAGGGACTAGCGAATACAATGAGCAGTTCTTC. V usage is TRBV7-3 and J usage is TRBJ2-1; 10 bases are a match to TRBD2. This CDR3 spans 15 amino acids. The V and J ends lost 2 bases and 4 bases, in that order; junction bases with no gene match: 2. CDR1 is SGHTA and CDR2 is FQGTGA in the germline V gene.

CDR3 residues: CASRDSTGELFF. The CDR3 region has the DNA TGTGCCAGTAGAGACAGCACCGGGGAGCTGTTTTTT. The chain combines TRBV19 with TRBJ2-2; TRBD1 might be the D (5 bases). The germline V and J ends were trimmed by 6 bases and 4 bases, with 6 bases remaining between them. Germline V CDR1 and CDR2: LNHDA, SQIVND (reference sequence). The CDR3 totals 12 residues.

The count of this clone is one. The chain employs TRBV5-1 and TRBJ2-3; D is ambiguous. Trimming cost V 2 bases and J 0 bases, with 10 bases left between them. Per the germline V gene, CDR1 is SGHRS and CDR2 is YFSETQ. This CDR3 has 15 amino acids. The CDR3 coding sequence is TGCGCCAGCAGCTTCGGCGGAACTAGCACAGATACGCAGTATTTT. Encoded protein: CASSFGGTSTDTQYF. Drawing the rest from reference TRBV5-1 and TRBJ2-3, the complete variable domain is KAGVTQTPRYLIKTRGQQVTLSCSPISGHRSVSWYQQTPGQGLQFLFEYFSETQRNKGNFPGRFSGRQFSNSRSEMNVSTLELGDSALYLCASSFGGTSTDTQYFGPGTRLTVL.

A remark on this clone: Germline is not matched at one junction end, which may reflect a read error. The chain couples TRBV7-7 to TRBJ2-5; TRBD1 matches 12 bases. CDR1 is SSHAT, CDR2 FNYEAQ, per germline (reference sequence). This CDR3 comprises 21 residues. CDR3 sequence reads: CASSQYPGQGAGWGPQETQYF. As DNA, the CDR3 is TGTGCTAGCAGCCAATACCCGGGACAGGGGGCGGGTTGGGGCCCCCAAGAGACCCAGTACTTC. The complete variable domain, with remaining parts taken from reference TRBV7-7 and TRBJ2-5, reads GAGVSQSPRYKVTKRGQDVTLRCDPISSHATLYWYQQALGQGPEFLTYFNYEAQPDKSGLPSDRFSAERPEGSISTLTIQRTEQRDSAMYRCASSQYPGQGAGWGPQETQYFGPGTRLLVL.

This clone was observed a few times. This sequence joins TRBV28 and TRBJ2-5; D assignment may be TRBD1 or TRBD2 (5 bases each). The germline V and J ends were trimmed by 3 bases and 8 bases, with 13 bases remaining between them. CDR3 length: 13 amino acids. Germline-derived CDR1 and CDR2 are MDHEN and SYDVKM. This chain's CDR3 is CASSLGPLGTQYF. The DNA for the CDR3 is TGTGCCAGCAGTTTGGGACCCCTGGGAACCCAGTACTTC.